This T cell receptor beta chain was found in a study of blood T cell repertoires in COVID-19. Profiling relied on immunoSEQ multiplex PCR, and the TCRdb table lists in-frame clones only, not all of them. The table lists 450,000 to 500,000 clones, approximately 83% of them singletons. The sample was peripheral blood. The sequence came from a human donor in a cohort sampled during active COVID-19.

CDR3 in DNA: TGCAGCGTTGAAGGGGTTAGACATGGGTACCAAGAGACCCAGTACTTC. Translated, it gives CSVEGVRHGYQETQYF. This sequence joins TRBV29-1 and TRBJ2-5; D gene uncertain. The CDR3 spans 16 residues. The germline V gene encodes CDR1 SQVTM and CDR2 ANQGSEA. V lost 1 base and J 0 bases, leaving 15 bases between the germline ends.